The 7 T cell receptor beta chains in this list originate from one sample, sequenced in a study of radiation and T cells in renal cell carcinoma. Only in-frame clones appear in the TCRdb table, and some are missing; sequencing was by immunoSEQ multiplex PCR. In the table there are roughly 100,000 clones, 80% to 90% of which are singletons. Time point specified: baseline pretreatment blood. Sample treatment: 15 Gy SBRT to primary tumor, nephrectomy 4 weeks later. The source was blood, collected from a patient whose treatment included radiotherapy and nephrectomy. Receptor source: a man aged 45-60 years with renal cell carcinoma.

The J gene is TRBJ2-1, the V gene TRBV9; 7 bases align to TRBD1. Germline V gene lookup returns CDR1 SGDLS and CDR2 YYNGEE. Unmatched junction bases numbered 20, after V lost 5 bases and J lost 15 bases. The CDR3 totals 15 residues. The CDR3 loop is CASSPGDSQLGGWFF. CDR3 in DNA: TGTGCCAGCAGTCCAGGGGACAGTCAACTAGGGGGTTGGTTCTTC.

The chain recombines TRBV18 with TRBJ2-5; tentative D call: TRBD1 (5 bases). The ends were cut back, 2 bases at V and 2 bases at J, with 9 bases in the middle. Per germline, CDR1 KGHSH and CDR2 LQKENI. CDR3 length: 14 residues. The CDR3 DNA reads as TGTGCCAGCTCACCAGGGGCGTTACAAGAGACCCAGTACTTC. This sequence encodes CASSPGALQETQYF.

The CDR3 region is CASSLPSPSGKLMGYTF. In nucleotides, the CDR3 is TGCGCCAGCAGCTTACCCAGCCCATCGGGAAAATTAATGGGCTACACCTTC. This chain joins TRBV5-1 and TRBJ1-2; no firm D call. CDR1 is SGHRS, CDR2 YFSETQ, per germline. V lost 2 bases and J 8 bases, leaving 25 bases between the germline ends. The CDR3 is 17 residues long.

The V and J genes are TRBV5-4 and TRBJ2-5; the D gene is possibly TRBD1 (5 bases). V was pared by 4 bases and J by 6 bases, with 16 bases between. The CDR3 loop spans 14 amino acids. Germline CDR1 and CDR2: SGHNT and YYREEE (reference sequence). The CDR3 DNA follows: TGTGCCAGCAGCAACGACAGATCCCCAAAGACCCAGTACTTC. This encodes CASSNDRSPKTQYF.

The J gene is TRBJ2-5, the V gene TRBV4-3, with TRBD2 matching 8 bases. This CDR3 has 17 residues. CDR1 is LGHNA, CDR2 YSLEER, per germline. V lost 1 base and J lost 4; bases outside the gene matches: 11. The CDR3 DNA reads TGCGCCAGCAGCCAAGGTCCAGCGGGGGCCCTCGGAGAGACCCAGTACTTC. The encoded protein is CASSQGPAGALGETQYF.

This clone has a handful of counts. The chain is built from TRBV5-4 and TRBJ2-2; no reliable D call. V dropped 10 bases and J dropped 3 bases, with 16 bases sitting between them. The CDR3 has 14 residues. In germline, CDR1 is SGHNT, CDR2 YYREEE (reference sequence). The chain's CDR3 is CAFLAQVDTGELFF. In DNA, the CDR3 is TGTGCCTTTTTGGCGCAGGTTGACACCGGGGAGCTGTTTTTT. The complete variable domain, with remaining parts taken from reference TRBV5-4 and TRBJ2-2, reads ETGVTQSPTHLIKTRGQQVTLRCSSQSGHNTVSWYQQALGQGPQFIFQYYREEENGRGNFPPRFSGLQFPNYSSELNVNALELDDSALYLCAFLAQVDTGELFFGEGSRLTVL.

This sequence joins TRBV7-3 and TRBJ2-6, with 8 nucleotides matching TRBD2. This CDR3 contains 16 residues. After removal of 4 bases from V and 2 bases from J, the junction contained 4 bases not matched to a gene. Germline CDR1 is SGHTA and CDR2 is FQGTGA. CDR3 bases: TGTGCCAGCAGCTCGGGACTAGTGGCTGGGGCCAACGTCCTGACTTTC. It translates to CASSSGLVAGANVLTF. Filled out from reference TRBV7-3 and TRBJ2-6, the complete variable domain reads GAGVSQTPSNKVTEKGKYVELRCDPISGHTALYWYRQSLGQGPEFLIYFQGTGAADDSGLPNDRFFAVRPEGSVSTLKIQRTERGDSAVYLCASSSGLVAGANVLTFGAGSRLTVL.